One sample yielded the 27 T cell receptor beta chains listed below, sequenced in a study of blood T cell repertoires in COVID-19. Assay used: immunoSEQ multiplex PCR; TCRdb lists only in-frame clones, some missing. The sample has approximately 200,000 clones, over 70% seen once; the top ten hold around 16%. The source material was peripheral blood. All receptors come from a man in his fifties or sixties with active or convalescent COVID-19.

CDR3 bases: TGTGCCAGCAGCGTACGAGGAAGGAGCGGGGGTCCCCTCGAGCAGTTCTTC. It is translated as CASSVRGRSGGPLEQFF. The chain recombines TRBV9 with TRBJ2-1, with 8 positions matching TRBD2. Germline V gene sequence: CDR1 SGDLS, CDR2 YYNGEE. The CDR3 has 17 amino acids. V trimming: 1 base; J trimming: 10 bases; junction bases outside the gene matches: 16.

This clone has more than one count but fewer than ten. This chain uses TRBV7-3 with TRBJ2-3, with 11 bases lining up with TRBD2. This CDR3 spans 14 amino acids. V lost 2 bases and J lost 5; bases outside the gene matches: 0. The V gene's germline CDR1 is SGHTA and CDR2 FQGTGA. CDR3 protein: CASSLGLAGDTQYF. CDR3 nucleotide sequence: TGTGCCAGCAGCTTAGGACTAGCGGGAGATACGCAGTATTTT.

The chain carries TRBV7-9 and TRBJ2-7; 9 nucleotides agree with TRBD1. Germline lookup yields CDR1 SEHNR and CDR2 FQNEAQ (reference sequence). With 0 bases clipped from V and 4 bases from J, the junction kept 7 bases outside the gene matches. The length of the CDR3 is 16 residues. The CDR3 sequence is CASSLAPGTGKYEQYF. For the CDR3, the DNA is TGTGCCAGCAGCTTAGCTCCCGGGACAGGGAAGTACGAGCAGTACTTC. Using reference TRBV7-9 and TRBJ2-7 for the parts outside the CDR3, the full variable domain is DTGVSQNPRHKITKRGQNVTFRCDPISEHNRLYWYRQTLGQGPEFLTYFQNEAQLEKSRLLSDRFSAERPKGSFSTLEIQRTEQGDSAMYLCASSLAPGTGKYEQYFGPGTRLTVT.

The rearrangement links TRBV4-3 to TRBJ2-7, with D perhaps matching TRBD1 (6 bases). The CDR3 covers 14 residues. Germline values: CDR1 LGHNA, CDR2 YSLEER. Trimming left V 1 base short and J 2 bases short, with 9 bases between. The CDR3 reads CASSQGRGTYEQYF. In DNA, the CDR3 is TGCGCCAGCAGCCAAGGCAGGGGTACCTACGAGCAGTACTTC.

This rearrangement joins TRBV2 to TRBJ2-7; weak D call: TRBD2 (5 bases). This CDR3 spans 13 amino acids. The V gene's germline CDR1 is SNHLY and CDR2 FYNNEI. Deletions cut 7 bases from V and 6 bases from J, with 16 bases between. The CDR3: CASKRADRGEQYF. CDR3 in DNA: TGTGCCAGCAAAAGGGCCGACCGGGGCGAGCAGTACTTC.

The J gene is TRBJ2-4, the V gene TRBV7-9, with no clear D. The CDR3 runs to 13 residues. Per the germline V gene, CDR1 is SEHNR and CDR2 is FQNEAQ (reference sequence). V shed 3 bases and J shed 1 base, with 4 bases lying between them. CDR3 loop: CASSFGAKNIQYF. DNA of the CDR3: TGTGCCAGCAGCTTCGGGGCCAAAAACATTCAGTACTTC.

Details on this clone: Within the sample, other DNA sequences also encode this same CDR3. This chain connects TRBV5-1 to TRBJ1-1; D possibly corresponds to TRBD1 (5 bases). Germline V CDR1 and CDR2: SGHRS, YFSETQ. The CDR3 is made up of 12 amino acids. Trimming cost V 1 base and J 5 bases, with 6 bases left between them. The CDR3 DNA is TGCGCCAGCAGCTTGCGGGGGACTGAAGCTTTCTTT. Translating gives CASSLRGTEAFF.

The chain has TRBV27 and TRBJ1-1, with 7 positions matching TRBD1. After removal of 7 bases from V and 3 bases from J, the junction contained 8 bases not matched to a gene. The germline CDR1 and CDR2 sequences are MNHEY and SMNVEV (reference sequence). This CDR3 spans 14 amino acids. CDR3 nucleotides: TGTGCCAGCACTTTGGACAGGCGACACACTGAAGCTTTCTTT. As protein: CASTLDRRHTEAFF.

The rearrangement links TRBV6-2 or TRBV6-3 to TRBJ1-5; D gene unclear. V lost 6 bases to trimming and J lost 6 bases, with 18 bases between them. Germline assignment: CDR1 MNHEY and CDR2 SVGEGT. The CDR3 spans 15 residues. CDR3 sequence: CASSLTPGSGQPQHF. The CDR3 DNA sequence: TGTGCCAGCAGCCTGACTCCTGGTTCTGGTCAGCCCCAGCATTTT.

The chain has TRBV29-1 and TRBJ1-5, with TRBD1 matching over 8 bases. After removal of 7 bases from V and 10 bases from J, the junction contained 9 bases not matched to a gene. CDR1 and CDR2 (germline): SQVTM, ANQGSEA. The CDR3 consists of 12 residues. CDR3 amino acids: CSGKTGDGPQHF. In DNA form, the CDR3 reads TGCAGCGGAAAGACAGGGGATGGCCCCCAGCATTTT.

This chain joins TRBV12-5 and TRBJ1-3; 7 positions match TRBD1. The CDR3 is 24 amino acids. V was clipped by 0 bases and J by 0 bases; unmatched bases: 26. CDR1 LGHNT and CDR2 FRNRAP come from the germline V gene. CDR3 coding DNA: TGTGCTAGTGGTTTGGTTTATGGGAGTGACAGGGTCTCCCGTGCTGCGTTCTCTGGAAACACCATATATTTT. It specifies CASGLVYGSDRVSRAAFSGNTIYF.

This chain connects TRBV5-1 to TRBJ1-6; 12 bases are a match to TRBD1. Germline assignment: CDR1 SGHRS and CDR2 YFSETQ. This CDR3 region has 16 residues. With V trimmed by 4 bases and J by 10 bases, 9 bases remained unmatched. CDR3 sequence reads: CASSTGTGGAGSPLHF. In nucleotides, the CDR3 is TGCGCCAGCAGCACCGGGACAGGGGGCGCAGGGTCACCCCTCCACTTT.

This clone was found a few times. The CDR3 loop reads CASSQDKEDTQYF. As DNA, the CDR3 is TGTGCCAGCAGCCAAGATAAGGAGGATACGCAGTATTTT. The gene calls are TRBV14 and TRBJ2-3, with D unresolved. This CDR3 is 13 amino acids long. Germline V gene sequence: CDR1 SGHDN, CDR2 FVKESK. V lost 0 bases to trimming and J lost 6 bases, with 7 bases between them.

As for this clone: Other nucleotide sequences from this sample produce the same CDR3. The J gene is TRBJ1-1, the V gene TRBV3-1 (or the pseudogene TRBV3-2); TRBD1 might be the D (6 bases). The CDR3 is 12 amino acids. The ends were cut back, 2 bases at V and 11 bases at J, with 12 bases in the middle. The germline CDR1 and CDR2 sequences are LGHDT and YNNKEL (reference sequence). CDR3 bases: TGTGCCAGCAGCCAACAGGGGAGGGGCGCTTTCTTT. The encoded protein is CASSQQGRGAFF.

The chain joins TRBV7-8 to TRBJ2-2; the D gene is possibly TRBD2 (6 bases). Germline-derived CDR1 and CDR2 are SGHVS and FQNEAQ. V dropped 7 bases and J dropped 3 bases, with 24 bases sitting between them. This CDR3 region has 18 residues. The CDR3 nucleotides read TGTGCCAGCACACGGGAGAAGTGGAGAGGTGTTTACACCGGGGAGCTGTTTTTT. Protein sequence: CASTREKWRGVYTGELFF.

The rearrangement joins TRBV19 to TRBJ1-5; a possible D gene is TRBD1 (6 bases). The V end was cut by 10 bases, the J end by 0 bases, with 10 bases between. Germline assignment: CDR1 LNHDA and CDR2 SQIVND (reference sequence). The CDR3 runs 13 residues. The CDR3 here is CATTGISNQPQHF. The CDR3 DNA is TGTGCCACCACAGGGATTAGCAATCAGCCCCAGCATTTT.

The chain recombines TRBV6-2 or TRBV6-3 with TRBJ2-3, with D maybe TRBD1 (5 bases). This CDR3 is 16 amino acids long. CDR1 and CDR2 from the germline V gene are MNHEY and SVGEGT. The V gene lost 2 bases and the J gene lost 2 bases, with 14 bases spanning the gap. CDR3 coding DNA: TGTGCCAGCAGTTACCGGACCGCTGGGGCCACAGATACGCAGTATTTT. The encoded protein is CASSYRTAGATDTQYF.

The rearrangement links TRBV7-9 to TRBJ1-1, with TRBD1 matching 7 bases. Germline CDR1 is SEHNR and CDR2 is FQNEAQ (reference sequence). J was trimmed by 5 bases and V by 4 bases; bases with no gene match: 13. This CDR3 region has 16 residues. The CDR3 here is CASSSPPQGRLTEAFF. Written as DNA, the CDR3 is TGTGCCAGCAGCTCCCCCCCACAGGGGAGGCTGACTGAAGCTTTCTTT.

This chain joins TRBV9 and TRBJ1-2; D gene ambiguous. CDR3 length: 13 residues. The V end was cut by 2 bases, the J end by 4 bases, with 9 bases between. Germline V gene lookup returns CDR1 SGDLS and CDR2 YYNGEE. CDR3 in amino acids: CASSVDGSYGYTF. The DNA of the CDR3 is TGTGCCAGCAGCGTGGACGGGAGCTATGGCTACACCTTC. Looking up the rest from reference TRBV9 and TRBJ1-2 gives the full variable domain: DSGVTQTPKHLITATGQRVTLRCSPRSGDLSVYWYQQSLDQGLQFLIQYYNGEERAKGNILERFSAQQFPDLHSELNLSSLELGDSALYFCASSVDGSYGYTFGSGTRLTVV.

The CDR3 nucleotides read TGTGCCAGCAGACTGGGACAGGGGACCAACACCGGGGAGCTGTTTTTT. This codes for CASRLGQGTNTGELFF. This chain links TRBV28 with TRBJ2-2, with 10 bases that match TRBD1. The CDR3 has 16 residues. The J segment lost 2 bases and the V segment lost 6 bases, leaving 6 bases of the junction unmatched. Germline V gene sequence: CDR1 MDHEN, CDR2 SYDVKM.

V gene TRBV7-2 combines with J gene TRBJ1-5; 7 nucleotides match TRBD1. There are 15 residues in the CDR3. V dropped 2 bases and J dropped 6; count of bases not matched to a gene: 7. Per germline, CDR1 SGHTA and CDR2 FQGNSA. The CDR3, as DNA: TGTGCCAGCAGCTTATGGGACAGAGGCGGTCAGCCCCAGCATTTT. Protein product: CASSLWDRGGQPQHF.

The chain combines TRBV5-1 with TRBJ2-7; 10 bases agree with TRBD1. CDR3 length: 15 amino acids. Trimming took 2 bases from V and 2 from J; bases not matched to a gene: 4. Germline CDR1 is SGHRS and CDR2 is YFSETQ. The CDR3 is CASSFGTGEAYEQYF. CDR3 nucleotides: TGCGCCAGCAGCTTCGGGACAGGGGAGGCCTACGAGCAGTACTTC.

V is TRBV28 and J is TRBJ2-5; TRBD1 agrees at 7 bases. CDR1 and CDR2 from the germline V gene are MDHEN and SYDVKM. The CDR3 is 14 amino acids. Unmatched junction bases numbered 8, after V lost 8 bases and J lost 2 bases. The CDR3 reads CASPLDRVQETQYF. The DNA for the CDR3 is TGTGCCAGCCCCCTAGACAGGGTTCAAGAGACCCAGTACTTC.

This clone has a single count. CDR3 in amino acids: CASSLYSGPGQPQHF. CDR3 nucleotide sequence: TGCGCCAGCAGCTTGTACTCAGGGCCCGGTCAGCCCCAGCATTTT. V is TRBV5-1 and J is TRBJ1-5, with a tentative D call TRBD1 (5 bases). Germline V gene data show CDR1 as SGHRS and CDR2 as YFSETQ. Trimming shortened V by 1 base and J by 6 bases, and 14 bases separated the two germline ends. This CDR3 comprises 15 residues.

This clone was counted many times. This chain uses TRBV4-1 with TRBJ2-5, with 11 bases identical to TRBD1. This CDR3 comprises 16 residues. CDR1 and CDR2 (germline): MGHRA, YSYEKL. V trimming: 4 bases; J trimming: 5 bases; junction bases outside the gene matches: 9. The CDR3 loop is CASSPVPGQGVETQYF. The CDR3 bases are TGCGCCAGCAGCCCCGTCCCGGGACAGGGGGTTGAGACCCAGTACTTC.

The J gene is TRBJ2-3, the V gene TRBV29-1; 9 nucleotides agree with TRBD2. Germline CDR1 is SQVTM and CDR2 is ANQGSEA. The CDR3 contains 14 residues. The V gene end was trimmed by 8 bases and the J gene end by 0 bases; junction bases not matched to a gene: 6. The CDR3 bases are TGCAGCTCCAGACTAGCGGATAGCACAGATACGCAGTATTTT. Residues: CSSRLADSTDTQYF.

This rearrangement joins TRBV18 to TRBJ1-5, with D unresolved. This CDR3 is built from 13 residues. V shed 4 bases and J shed 4 bases, with 8 bases lying between them. The germline CDR1 and CDR2 sequences are KGHSH and LQKENI. CDR3 nucleotides: TGTGCCAGCTCACAGGGAGAGAATCAGCCCCAGCATTTT. Translating gives CASSQGENQPQHF.